This is a list of T cell receptor beta chains from one sample in a study of OX40 agonist ivuxolimab in advanced cancers. Profiled with immunoSEQ multiplex PCR; TCRdb holds only in-frame clones, not every one. Here the sample spans 40,000 to 45,000 clones, about four fifths being singletons. The starting material was CD4+ or CD8+ T cells sorted from blood, obtained in a trial of the OX40 agonist ivuxolimab. The receptor source for this set is an adult with an advanced solid tumor such as melanoma, head and neck, liver or kidney cancer. Both conserved end residues are part of each CDR3. D genes are given only for firm matches. Clone size, where shown, is once, few, many, or a class for clones that have expanded.

j_gene | d_gene | abundance | v_gene | CDR3aa | CDR3nt
TRBJ2-7 | NA | NA | TRBV7-2 | CASSLLGRNEQYF | TGTGCCAGCAGCTTATTAGGGAGGAACGAGCAGTACTTC
TRBJ1-1 | TRBD1 | NA | TRBV18 | CASSRDRGTEAFF | TGTGCCAGCTCACGTGACAGGGGCACTGAAGCTTTCTTT
TRBJ1-1 | TRBD1 | NA | TRBV4-2 | CASTPDRAFSTEAFF | TGTGCCAGCACTCCTGACAGGGCCTTTAGCACTGAAGCTTTCTTT
TRBJ2-1 | NA | once | TRBV7-9 | CASSLELLIYNEQFF | TGTGCCAGCAGCTTAGAACTCTTGATCTACAATGAGCAGTTCTTC
TRBJ1-6 | NA | NA | TRBV7-9 | CASSFDRNSPLHF | TGTGCCAGCAGCTTCGACAGGAATTCACCCCTCCACTTT
TRBJ2-7 | NA | NA | TRBV28 | CASSPPAGTHEQYF | TGTGCCAGCAGTCCACCCGCCGGTACCCACGAGCAGTACTTC
TRBJ1-2 | TRBD1 | NA | TRBV29-1 | CSHSGTGVDYGYTF | TGCAGTCACTCCGGGACAGGGGTAGATTATGGCTACACCTTC
TRBJ2-7 | NA | NA | TRBV9 | CASSVPSIPPPRGYEQYF | TGTGCCAGCAGCGTACCTAGCATCCCCCCCCCGAGGGGCTACGAGCAGTACTTC
TRBJ2-7 | NA | NA | TRBV28 | CASRGRAYEQYF | TGTGCCAGCAGAGGACGGGCCTACGAGCAGTACTTC
TRBJ2-3 | TRBD2 | once | TRBV7-2 | CASSSHSGISTDTQYF | TGTGCCAGCAGCTCTCATAGCGGGATCAGCACAGATACGCAGTATTTT
TRBJ2-3 | TRBD2 | NA | TRBV5-4 | CASSSGLAATDTQYF | TGTGCCAGCAGCTCCGGACTAGCGGCCACAGATACGCAGTATTTT
TRBJ2-7 | TRBD1 | NA | TRBV9 | CASSVGTGDGEQYF | TGTGCCAGCAGCGTAGGGACAGGGGACGGTGAGCAGTACTTC
TRBJ2-1 | NA | NA | TRBV4-1 | CASSQEGPGREQFF | TGCGCCAGCAGCCAAGAAGGTCCGGGTCGGGAGCAGTTCTTC
TRBJ2-1 | TRBD2 | NA | TRBV7-7 | CASSSDLAGGYNEQFF | TGTGCTAGCAGCTCAGACCTAGCGGGAGGGTACAATGAGCAGTTCTTC
TRBJ1-6 | NA | NA | TRBV11-2 | CASAAGGLLNSPLHF | TGTGCCAGCGCCGCCGGGGGATTACTAAATTCACCCCTCCACTTT
TRBJ1-1 | NA | NA | TRBV9 | CASSVAVRGGTEAFF | TGTGCCAGCAGCGTAGCTGTGAGAGGGGGCACTGAAGCTTTCTTT
TRBJ2-1 | NA | NA | TRBV5-1 | CASSLEPAYNEQFF | TGCGCCAGCAGCTTGGAGCCAGCTTACAATGAGCAGTTCTTC
TRBJ1-1 | NA | few | TRBV5-1 | CASSLSPLRNTEAFF | TGCGCCAGCAGCTTGTCCCCCCTGAGGAACACTGAAGCTTTCTTT
TRBJ2-3 | TRBD2 | NA | TRBV28 | CASSGLAGGTDTQYF | TGTGCCAGCAGTGGACTAGCGGGTGGCACAGATACGCAGTATTTT
TRBJ2-1 | NA | NA | TRBV28 | CASSLMERLTNEQFF | TGTGCCAGCAGTTTAATGGAGAGGTTGACCAATGAGCAGTTCTTC
TRBJ2-7 | TRBD1 | NA | TRBV10-3 | CAISDGTGGYEQYF | TGTGCCATCAGTGATGGGACAGGGGGTTACGAGCAGTACTTC
TRBJ1-5 | NA | NA | TRBV27 | CASSLSREGGRNQPQHF | TGTGCCAGCAGTTTAAGCAGGGAAGGGGGTCGCAATCAGCCCCAGCATTTT
TRBJ2-7 | TRBD2 | NA | TRBV11-1 | CASSELAGTIYEQYF | TGTGCCAGCAGCGAACTAGCGGGGACCATCTACGAGCAGTACTTC
TRBJ1-2 | NA | NA | TRBV9 | CASRSGTADAYTF | TGTGCCAGCAGGTCCGGGACGGCTGACGCCTACACCTTC
TRBJ1-3 | NA | NA | TRBV10-3 | CAISESPDFSGNTIYF | TGTGCCATCAGTGAGTCCCCAGACTTCTCTGGAAACACCATATATTTT
TRBJ2-3 | NA | NA | TRBV7-3 | CASSFGQDTQYF | TGTGCCAGCAGCTTCGGGCAAGATACGCAGTATTTT
TRBJ2-7 | TRBD2 | NA | TRBV30 | CAWSRGRVDEQYF | TGTGCCTGGAGTCGGGGGAGGGTCGACGAGCAGTACTTC
TRBJ1-1 | NA | NA | TRBV7-9 | CASSLESGTEAFF | TGTGCCAGCAGCTTAGAATCGGGGACTGAAGCTTTCTTT
TRBJ2-2 | TRBD2 | NA | TRBV15 | CATSRDRGLAGNTGELFF | TGTGCCACCAGCAGAGATCGGGGACTAGCGGGGAACACCGGGGAGCTGTTTTTT
TRBJ2-5 | TRBD2 | NA | TRBV7-9 | CASSLTLADGTQYF | TGTGCCAGCAGCTTAACTCTAGCGGACGGGACCCAGTACTTC
TRBJ2-5 | TRBD1 | medium-sized | TRBV2 | CASSRDRGYGTQYF | TGTGCCAGCAGTCGGGACAGGGGCTACGGGACCCAGTACTTC
TRBJ1-2 | NA | once | TRBV7-9 | CASSLVHGVSPDYGYTF | TGTGCCAGCAGCTTAGTACATGGAGTATCGCCCGACTATGGCTACACCTTC
TRBJ1-2 | TRBD1 | once | TRBV30 | CAWVPTGGAYGYTF | TGTGCCTGGGTCCCCACAGGGGGCGCCTATGGCTACACCTTC
TRBJ2-1 | NA | NA | TRBV11-2 | CASSFQSGTNEQFF | TGTGCCAGCAGCTTCCAGTCAGGGACAAATGAGCAGTTCTTC
TRBJ1-2 | NA | few | TRBV27 | CASTATRNPLYGYTF | TGTGCCAGCACCGCCACAAGGAATCCTCTCTATGGCTACACCTTC
TRBJ1-5 | NA | NA | TRBV11-2 | CASSFAPGVRRPQHF | TGTGCCAGCAGCTTCGCACCAGGGGTCCGTCGGCCCCAGCATTTT
TRBJ2-2 | NA | few | TRBV7-2 | CASSPWTAGELFF | TGTGCCAGCAGCCCTTGGACAGCCGGGGAGCTGTTTTTT
TRBJ2-5 | TRBD1 | NA | TRBV5-6 | CASSPRFRGYQETQYF | TGTGCCAGCAGCCCCCGGTTCAGGGGGTACCAAGAGACCCAGTACTTC
TRBJ2-1 | TRBD2 | NA | TRBV7-2 | CASSRDYQIPEQFF | TGTGCCAGCAGCCGGGACTATCAGATACCCGAGCAGTTCTTC
TRBJ2-3 | TRBD2 | NA | TRBV28 | CASTGGGLAGAPTDTQYF | TGTGCCAGCACGGGCGGGGGGCTAGCGGGAGCCCCCACAGATACGCAGTATTTT
TRBJ1-1 | NA | NA | TRBV2 | CASSVGEAEAFF | TGTGCCAGCAGTGTAGGGGAGGCTGAAGCTTTCTTT
TRBJ1-2 | NA | once | TRBV29-1 | CSVGRVSYGYTF | TGCAGCGTTGGTCGGGTTAGCTATGGCTACACCTTC
TRBJ2-4 | NA | many | TRBV27 | CASGGAKNIQYF | TGTGCCAGTGGAGGGGCCAAAAACATTCAGTACTTC
TRBJ2-4 | NA | NA | TRBV7-2 | CASSLRALQAKNIQYF | TGTGCCAGCAGCTTACGCGCATTGCAAGCCAAAAACATTCAGTACTTC
TRBJ2-5 | NA | NA | TRBV2 | CASSESPRETQYF | TGTGCCAGCAGTGAGTCCCCTCGGGAGACCCAGTACTTC
TRBJ1-3 | TRBD1 | NA | TRBV6-1 | CASSGTAGNTIYF | TGTGCCAGCAGCGGGACAGCTGGAAACACCATATATTTT
TRBJ2-7 | NA | NA | TRBV7-2 | CASSFRRRDEQYF | TGTGCCAGCAGCTTTCGCAGGCGGGACGAGCAGTACTTC
TRBJ1-1 | NA | NA | TRBV7-8 | CASSSGSNTEAFF | TGTGCCAGCAGCTCGGGGTCTAACACTGAAGCTTTCTTT